One sample yielded the 19 T cell receptor beta chains listed below, sequenced in a study of blood T cell repertoires in COVID-19. Repertoires were generated with immunoSEQ multiplex PCR, while TCRdb's copy carries only in-frame clones and drops some. The sample lists around 370,000 clones, 85% to 90% occurring once. The specimen sequenced was peripheral blood. The receptor set was obtained from a woman aged 45-59 years with COVID-19, enrolled during active disease.

The chain is built from TRBV12-3 or TRBV12-4 and TRBJ2-1; tentatively, D is TRBD2 (5 bases). V was shortened by 7 bases and J by 9 bases, with 16 bases between the two germline ends. The CDR3 is made up of 13 amino acids. CDR3 amino acids: CASTLGELGEQFF. CDR3 in DNA: TGTGCCAGCACCCTTGGGGAGCTGGGTGAGCAGTTCTTC.

The chain couples TRBV6-5 to TRBJ1-1; TRBD1 aligns across 7 bases. This CDR3 contains 14 residues. Germline CDR1 MNHEY, CDR2 SVGAGI. V shed 6 bases and J 4 bases; nucleotides not matched to a gene: 8. DNA for the CDR3: TGTGCCAGCAGAGCCGGGACAGTGTTCACTGAAGCTTTCTTT. It yields the protein CASRAGTVFTEAFF.

The V gene is TRBV18, the J gene TRBJ1-1; D remains unclear. V lost 6 bases and J lost 0, with 14 bases in between. This CDR3 has 15 residues. CDR1 is KGHSH, CDR2 LQKENI, per germline. DNA of the CDR3: TGTGCCAGCTCCCCTAGTTTCGGGATGAACACTGAAGCTTTCTTT. Its translation is CASSPSFGMNTEAFF.

This chain connects TRBV5-5 to TRBJ2-5; D remains unclear. V was trimmed by 4 bases and J by 1 base, leaving 20 bases between them. CDR1 and CDR2 from the germline V gene are SGHKS and YYEKEE (reference sequence). The CDR3 loop spans 17 amino acids. The CDR3 is CASSPPPTRNPQETQYF. CDR3 DNA: TGTGCCAGCAGCCCCCCGCCCACGCGCAACCCCCAAGAGACCCAGTACTTC. Filled out from reference TRBV5-5 and TRBJ2-5, the complete variable domain reads DAGVTQSPTHLIKTRGQQVTLRCSPISGHKSVSWYQQVLGQGPQFIFQYYEKEERGRGNFPDRFSARQFPNYSSELNVNALLLGDSALYLCASSPPPTRNPQETQYFGPGTRLLVL.

The V gene is TRBV5-6, the J gene TRBJ2-4; 7 nucleotides agree with TRBD1. V lost 4 bases, J lost 9 bases, and 16 bases stayed unmatched. The CDR3 consists of 16 residues. CDR1 SGHDT and CDR2 YYEEEE come from the germline V gene. The CDR3, as DNA: TGTGCCAGCAGCCCTCCCGGGACAGCCCTCAGGGGCATTCAGTACTTC. It is translated as CASSPPGTALRGIQYF.

This chain connects TRBV7-9 to TRBJ2-1, with TRBD1 matching over 8 bases. V gave up 2 bases and J gave up 5 bases; unmatched junction bases: 8. The CDR3 has 16 amino acids. Germline V CDR1 and CDR2: SEHNR, FQNEAQ (reference sequence). The DNA for the CDR3 is TGTGCCAGCAGCTTAAGAGACAGGGGACTCGACAATGAGCAGTTCTTC. Encoded protein: CASSLRDRGLDNEQFF.

This clone was seen a single time. This rearrangement joins TRBV9 to TRBJ1-6; 8 nucleotides line up with TRBD1. The CDR3 totals 15 residues. J gave up 8 bases and V 3 bases, and 7 bases lay outside the gene matches. CDR1 and CDR2 (germline): SGDLS, YYNGEE. This CDR3 reads CASSAGQGGDSPLHF. The CDR3 DNA follows: TGTGCCAGCAGCGCTGGACAGGGAGGCGATTCACCCCTCCACTTT.

V usage is TRBV5-5 and J usage is TRBJ1-1, with D hard to call. Germline V gene data show CDR1 as SGHKS and CDR2 as YYEKEE (reference sequence). CDR3 size: 14 residues. V lost 4 bases and J 2 bases, leaving 12 bases between the germline ends. In DNA form, the CDR3 reads TGTGCCAGCAGCATGATTAGTAGTAACACTGAAGCTTTCTTT. It is translated as CASSMISSNTEAFF.

The genes are TRBV27 and TRBJ2-4; 10 positions match TRBD1. Germline CDR1 reads MNHEY; CDR2 reads SMNVEV (reference sequence). CDR3 length: 18 residues. V lost 3 bases, J lost 2 bases, and 10 bases stayed unmatched. Here the CDR3 reads CASSFTSTGGVTKNIQYF. The CDR3 nucleotides read TGTGCCAGCAGTTTTACTTCGACAGGGGGCGTCACCAAAAACATTCAGTACTTC.

The J gene is TRBJ1-4, the V gene TRBV5-4, with 7 bases fitting TRBD1. The V gene end was trimmed by 5 bases and the J gene end by 7 bases; junction bases not matched to a gene: 11. The CDR3 sequence is 15 residues long. Per the germline V gene, CDR1 is SGHNT and CDR2 is YYREEE (reference sequence). The CDR3 bases are TGTGCCAGCAGTGTCGGGGCAGGGGGTTTTGAAAAACTGTTTTTT. Protein product: CASSVGAGGFEKLFF.

This chain connects TRBV11-2 to TRBJ2-1; the match to TRBD2 covers 12 bases. The CDR3 has 17 amino acids. The germline V gene has CDR1 SGHAT and CDR2 FQNNGV. Losses at the gene ends were 0 bases for V and 2 bases for J; bases not matched to a gene: 2. The CDR3 sequence: CASSLDSSGRAYNEQFF. CDR3 coding DNA: TGTGCCAGCAGCTTAGACTCTAGCGGGAGGGCCTACAATGAGCAGTTCTTC.

This clone was picked up a small number of times. Other DNA sequences in this specimen translate into the identical CDR3. The chain is built from TRBV9 and TRBJ2-7; 7 bases are shared with TRBD1. The CDR3 covers 12 residues. Germline CDR1 reads SGDLS; CDR2 reads YYNGEE. Losses at the gene ends were 3 bases for V and 3 bases for J; bases not matched to a gene: 0. The CDR3, as DNA: TGTGCCAGCAGCGGACAGGGCTACGAGCAGTACTTC. This codes for CASSGQGYEQYF.

The J gene is TRBJ2-1, the V gene TRBV5-1, with D hard to call. The CDR3 sequence is 13 residues long. Trimming took off 4 bases at V and 7 bases at J, with 12 bases between the two ends. The V gene's germline CDR1 is SGHRS and CDR2 YFSETQ. CDR3 protein: CASSHLLKNEQFF. DNA of the CDR3: TGCGCCAGCAGCCATCTACTGAAGAATGAGCAGTTCTTC.

This clone was seen only once. The chain has TRBV19 and TRBJ1-2; 8 nucleotides match TRBD1. This CDR3 is 13 amino acids long. V trimming: 8 bases; J trimming: 4 bases; junction bases outside the gene matches: 6. In germline, CDR1 is LNHDA, CDR2 SQIVND (reference sequence). The CDR3 coding sequence is TGTGCCAGTCGGGCAGGGGGCAGCTATGGCTACACCTTC. The encoded protein is CASRAGGSYGYTF.

The chain couples TRBV27 to TRBJ1-6; D remains unclear. V shed 7 bases and J shed 0 bases, with 13 bases lying between them. The CDR3 covers 16 residues. Germline CDR1 and CDR2: MNHEY and SMNVEV (reference sequence). The CDR3 sequence is CASKSAGSSYNSPLHF. CDR3 DNA: TGTGCCAGCAAAAGTGCGGGGAGCTCCTATAATTCACCCCTCCACTTT.

The chain links TRBV5-1 to TRBJ2-1, with D perhaps matching TRBD2 (5 bases). The V end lost 4 bases, the J end lost 0 bases, and 11 bases lay between the germline ends. Germline CDR1 SGHRS, CDR2 YFSETQ. The CDR3 is 15 amino acids. The CDR3 nucleotides read TGCGCCAGCAGCGCTTCTGGGAGCTCCTACAATGAGCAGTTCTTC. Amino acid sequence: CASSASGSSYNEQFF.

The chain couples TRBV19 to TRBJ2-1, with TRBD2 matching 8 bases. This CDR3 is built from 16 residues. The trim removed 7 bases at V and 4 bases at J, leaving 12 bases unmatched. Germline lookup yields CDR1 LNHDA and CDR2 SQIVND (reference sequence). The CDR3: CASTKAAGDFYNEQFF. The CDR3 DNA follows: TGTGCCAGTACGAAGGCAGCGGGAGACTTTTACAATGAGCAGTTCTTC. The full variable domain, completed using reference TRBV19 and TRBJ2-1, is DGGITQSPKYLFRKEGQNVTLSCEQNLNHDAMYWYRQDPGQGLRLIYYSQIVNDFQKGDIAEGYSVSREKKESFPLTVTSAQKNPTAFYLCASTKAAGDFYNEQFFGPGTRLTVL.

V usage is TRBV19 and J usage is TRBJ1-2, with TRBD1 matching over 10 bases. Germline loops: CDR1 LNHDA, CDR2 SQIVND (reference sequence). CDR3 length: 17 residues. Trimming took 5 bases from V and 6 from J; bases not matched to a gene: 15. CDR3 in amino acids: CASSPTRTGGITDGYTF. CDR3 nucleotide sequence: TGTGCCAGTAGTCCAACTCGGACAGGGGGGATCACGGATGGCTACACCTTC.

The V gene is TRBV6-6, the J gene TRBJ1-1; D ambiguous. The V gene's germline CDR1 is MNHNY and CDR2 SVGAGI (reference sequence). The CDR3 loop spans 13 amino acids. The V end was cut by 7 bases, the J end by 0 bases, with 9 bases between. In DNA, the CDR3 is TGTGCCAGCATAAGAAGAGTGAACACTGAAGCTTTCTTT. It yields the protein CASIRRVNTEAFF.